This T cell receptor (beta chain) was sequenced during a study of control samples from healthy donors and cancer patients. The assay was immunoSEQ multiplex PCR, and TCRdb's table has in-frame clones only and misses some. The data hold some 150,000 clones, with approximately 94% observed a single time. The germline V gene encodes CDR1 MDHEN and CDR2 SYDVKM. V was cut by 2 bases and J by 9 bases, with 14 bases left in between. This CDR3 region has 14 residues. The receptor comes from a man in his fifties or sixties with colorectal cancer. The J gene is TRBJ2-1, the V gene TRBV28, with D perhaps TRBD1 or TRBD2 (7 bases each). The specimen was PBMCs. Here the CDR3 DNA reads TGTGCCAGCAGTTTAGCAGGGGGGGTGTTTGAGCAGTTCTTC. This translates into CASSLAGGVFEQFF.